The TCR beta chain described here comes from a study of blood T cell repertoires in COVID-19. About the study: Specimens from acute and convalescent COVID-19 originated in the United States, Italy and Spain. PBMCs, B-cell-depleted T cells, or T cells were the source of the cDNA or gDNA that made up the material.

Trimming removed 3 bases from V and 4 bases from J; junction bases left unmatched: 5. The CDR3 loop spans 14 amino acids. In germline, CDR1 is DFQATT, CDR2 SNEGSKA (reference sequence). Per the original data handling: Amplification with reference gene primers provided the estimates of nucleated cell counts. Libraries were prepared by immunoSEQ multiplex PCR; TCRdb keeps only in-frame clonotypes and omits some of them. V, J and clone size are taken as reported in that table, and D and trimming were inferred from the DNA itself. The sample yields roughly 230,000 clones, about 85% seen once. The sequence derives from a middle-aged man with acute or convalescent COVID-19. This rearrangement joins TRBV20-1 to TRBJ1-3, with 8 nucleotides matching TRBD1. The sequencing sample was made of peripheral blood. In DNA, the CDR3 is TGCAGTGCTAGTGACAGGGGAAGAGGAAACACCATATATTTT. Protein product: CSASDRGRGNTIYF.